This T cell receptor beta chain originates from a study of shared T cell receptors in the human thymus. The CDR3 loop spans 15 amino acids. V was pared by 4 bases and J by 1 base, with 1 base of the junction left unmatched. From germline, CDR1 is SNHLY and CDR2 FYNNEI. Note on this clone: Other nucleotide sequences from this sample produce the same CDR3.

Profiled with immunoSEQ multiplex PCR; TCRdb holds only in-frame clones, not every one. The profile shows a few hundred thousand clones, 85% to 95% of them singletons. The receptor comes from a human donor. Material for sequencing was thymocytes. This chain uses TRBV2 with TRBJ2-3; 11 nucleotides agree with TRBD1. CDR3 sequence: CASSGTGGGTDTQYF. CDR3 nucleotide sequence: TGTGCCAGCAGTGGGACAGGGGGCGGCACAGATACGCAGTATTTT.